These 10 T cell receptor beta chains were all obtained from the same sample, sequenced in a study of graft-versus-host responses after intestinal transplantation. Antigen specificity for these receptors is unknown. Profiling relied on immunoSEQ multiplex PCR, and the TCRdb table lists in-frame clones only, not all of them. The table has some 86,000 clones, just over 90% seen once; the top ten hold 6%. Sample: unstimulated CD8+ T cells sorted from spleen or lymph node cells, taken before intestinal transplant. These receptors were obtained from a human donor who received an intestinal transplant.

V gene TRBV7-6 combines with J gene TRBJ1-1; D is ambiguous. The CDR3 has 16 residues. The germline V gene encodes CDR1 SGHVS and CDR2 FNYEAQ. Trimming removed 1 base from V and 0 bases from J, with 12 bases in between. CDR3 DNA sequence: TGTGCCAGCAGCTTAGGGGTTCCGGGGATGAACACTGAAGCTTTCTTT. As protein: CASSLGVPGMNTEAFF.

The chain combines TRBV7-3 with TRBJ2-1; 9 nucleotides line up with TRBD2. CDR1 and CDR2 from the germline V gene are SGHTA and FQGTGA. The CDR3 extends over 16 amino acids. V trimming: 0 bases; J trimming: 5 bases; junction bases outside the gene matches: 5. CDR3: CASSLTPAGGNNEQFF. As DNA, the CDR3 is TGTGCCAGCAGCTTAACGCCAGCGGGAGGAAACAATGAGCAGTTCTTC. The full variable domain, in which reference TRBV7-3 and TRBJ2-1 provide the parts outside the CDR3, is GAGVSQTPSNKVTEKGKYVELRCDPISGHTALYWYRQSLGQGPEFLIYFQGTGAADDSGLPNDRFFAVRPEGSVSTLKIQRTERGDSAVYLCASSLTPAGGNNEQFFGPGTRLTVL.

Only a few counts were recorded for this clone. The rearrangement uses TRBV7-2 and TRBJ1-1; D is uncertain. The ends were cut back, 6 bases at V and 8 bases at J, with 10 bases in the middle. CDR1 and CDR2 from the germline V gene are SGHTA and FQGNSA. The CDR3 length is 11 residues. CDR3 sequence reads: CASSRTLEAFF. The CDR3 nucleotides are TGTGCCAGCAGTCGGACCTTGGAAGCTTTCTTT.

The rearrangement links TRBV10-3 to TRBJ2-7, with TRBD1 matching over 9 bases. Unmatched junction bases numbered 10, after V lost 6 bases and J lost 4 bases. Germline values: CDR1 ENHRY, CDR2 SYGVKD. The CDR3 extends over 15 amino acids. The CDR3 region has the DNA TGTGCCATCAGCCCGGACAGGGGATGGTCATACGAGCAGTACTTC. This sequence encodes CAISPDRGWSYEQYF.

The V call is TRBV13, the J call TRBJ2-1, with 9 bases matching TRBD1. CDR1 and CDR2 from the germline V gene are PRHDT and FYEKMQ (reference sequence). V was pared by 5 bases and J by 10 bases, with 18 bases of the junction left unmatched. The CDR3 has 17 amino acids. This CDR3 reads CASSPKGGQGRKGEQFF. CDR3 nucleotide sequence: TGTGCCAGCAGCCCAAAGGGGGGACAGGGAAGAAAGGGAGAGCAGTTCTTC.

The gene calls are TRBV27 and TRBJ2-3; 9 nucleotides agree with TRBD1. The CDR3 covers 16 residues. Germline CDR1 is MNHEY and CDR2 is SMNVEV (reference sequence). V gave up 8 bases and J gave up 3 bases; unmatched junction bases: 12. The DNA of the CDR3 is TGTGCCAGCCTTCATTACGGGACAGGGATGACAGATACGCAGTATTTT. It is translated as CASLHYGTGMTDTQYF.

CDR3 protein: CASSLGDTGELFF. The CDR3 DNA reads TGTGCCAGCAGTTTAGGGGACACCGGGGAGCTGTTTTTT. This rearrangement joins TRBV27 to TRBJ2-2; D uncertain. CDR1 and CDR2 (germline): MNHEY, SMNVEV (reference sequence). The germline V and J ends were trimmed by 2 bases and 3 bases, with 4 bases remaining between them. There are 13 residues in the CDR3.

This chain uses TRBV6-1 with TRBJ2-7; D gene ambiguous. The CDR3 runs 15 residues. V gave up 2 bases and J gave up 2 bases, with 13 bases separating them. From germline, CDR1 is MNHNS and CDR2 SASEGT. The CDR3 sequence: CASSETDPITYEQYF. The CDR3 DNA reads TGTGCCAGCAGTGAAACAGATCCAATTACCTACGAGCAGTACTTC.

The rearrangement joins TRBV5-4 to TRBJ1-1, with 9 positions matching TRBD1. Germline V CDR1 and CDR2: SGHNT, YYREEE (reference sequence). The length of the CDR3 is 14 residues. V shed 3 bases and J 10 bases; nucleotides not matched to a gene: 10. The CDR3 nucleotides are TGTGCCAGCAGCTCGAAGAGGGACAGGGCGTCAGCTTTCTTT. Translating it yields CASSSKRDRASAFF.

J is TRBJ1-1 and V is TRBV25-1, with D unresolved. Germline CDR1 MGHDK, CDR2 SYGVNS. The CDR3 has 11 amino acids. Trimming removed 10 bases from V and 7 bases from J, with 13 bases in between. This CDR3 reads CATGVGLEAFF. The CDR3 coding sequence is TGTGCCACCGGTGTAGGTCTTGAAGCTTTCTTT.